The clone carrying this T cell receptor beta chain was observed once. Its matching antigen is unknown. This entry belongs to a study of shared clonotypes between healthy human individuals. Study context: The donor pool was made up of a couple of women and three men aged 18 to 49. General study results and limits: Limitation of the genetic and exposure-history diversity represented came from the few donors.

This CDR3 spans 14 amino acids. V was pared by 0 bases and J by 8 bases, with 6 bases of the junction left unmatched. Germline CDR1 is SEHNR and CDR2 is FQNEAQ (reference sequence). Using immunoSEQ multiplex PCR, the repertoire was profiled, and TCRdb retains in-frame clones only, with some absent. The table includes roughly 2 million clones, over 85% detected once. The J gene is TRBJ1-2, the V gene TRBV7-9, with 7 bases fitting TRBD1. The source of this sequence is a man between 18 and 35 years old in good health. The material sequenced was naive CD4+ T cells sorted from blood. The subset: CD45RA+ positively selected. The CDR3 sequence is CASSLAGQPLGYTF. The CDR3, as DNA: TGTGCCAGCAGCTTAGCGGGACAGCCATTAGGCTACACCTTC.